This T cell receptor beta chain was identified in a study of brain T cells in children with intractable seizures listed by TCRdb under 2021. Describing the broader study: Resected brain tissue from about 53 pediatric epilepsy surgery cases was initially screened for immune gene transcripts with a NanoString immunology panel. About 65% of the 12 selected surgery cases also had pre-surgery blood sequenced, which left four cases with brain tissue only. General conclusions and limits of the study: The patients' HCMV serostatus was not known, and viral specificity was inferred solely from CDR3 sequence similarity. Because sequencing depth was different between pre-surgery and post-surgery blood, clones absent from the pre-surgery sample may reflect undersampling.

This specimen's time point label, interpreted: blood from clinic visit 5 months post-surgery; TSC patient then seizure free. Surgery cases with the highest brain T cell transcript signatures were selected for TCR beta chain sequencing of brain tissue and, where available, blood. Before surgery, the patients had been given at least one anti-epileptic drug. The TCR-sequenced patients were children whose drug-resistant epilepsy was caused by tuberous sclerosis complex, focal cortical dysplasia, Rasmussen encephalitis or hemimegalencephaly. The Monarch genomic DNA purification kit was used to extract bulk genomic DNA from unsorted brain tissue and whole blood. Remarks on this clone: No antigen is known for it. No much larger clone is present one base from it, and per-base qualities are unavailable.

CDR1 and CDR2 (LNHDA, SQIVND) derive from the germline V gene (reference sequence). The CDR3 spans 13 residues, from the cysteine through the phenylalanine. The sequence is cut down to CDR3 DNA, 39 bases in frame from base 1. V ends up 8 bases short and J 2 bases short, with an unmatched junction base count of 0. The immunoSEQ assay was applied to genomic DNA to generate the TCR beta chain sequences. Processing in the source paper ran as follows. CDR3 sequences that did not begin with the conserved framework cysteine at position 104 were removed manually. To get clonality, the normalized Shannon's Diversity Index was subtracted from one, giving values from 0 (maximal diversity) to 1 (oligoclonal). To check whether a given CDR3 had different frequencies in two samples, for example brain versus blood, chi-squared comparison-of-proportions tests were used. Public clonotypes were found by searching immuneACCESS, and the VDJdb browser was used to assess similarity to known antiviral clonotypes. In its TCRdb copy, this immuneACCESS table keeps in-frame sequences only and misses some clones. Where compared with another copy, unresolved V genes explain less than half of these, and the others have no known cause. That table is the source of V, J and clone size, and D and trimming were worked out from the DNA. This sample is represented by about 340,000 clones; over 85% of them were singletons. The top ten constitute 5% to 7% of the sample.

This specimen consisted of peripheral blood, obtained more than 4 months after surgery. Recombination connected TRBV19 to TRBJ1-3; 10 nucleotides in the junction match TRBD1. The receptor was isolated from a boy less than two years old with tuberous sclerosis and intractable seizures. The CDR3 protein: CASGTGAGNTIYF. In nucleotides, the sequence is TGTGCCAGTGGGACAGGGGCTGGAAACACCATATATTTT.